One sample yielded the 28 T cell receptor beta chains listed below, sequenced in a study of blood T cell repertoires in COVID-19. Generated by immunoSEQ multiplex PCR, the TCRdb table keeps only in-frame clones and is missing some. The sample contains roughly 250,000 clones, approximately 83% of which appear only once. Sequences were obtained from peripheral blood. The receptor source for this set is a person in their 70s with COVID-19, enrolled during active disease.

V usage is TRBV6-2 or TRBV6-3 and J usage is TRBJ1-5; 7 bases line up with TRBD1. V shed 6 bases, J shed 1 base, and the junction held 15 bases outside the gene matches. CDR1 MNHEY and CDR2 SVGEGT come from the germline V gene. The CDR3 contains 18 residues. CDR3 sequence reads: CASSLNRGQTGSNQPQHF. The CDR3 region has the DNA TGTGCCAGCAGCCTGAACAGGGGTCAAACGGGGAGCAATCAGCCCCAGCATTTT.

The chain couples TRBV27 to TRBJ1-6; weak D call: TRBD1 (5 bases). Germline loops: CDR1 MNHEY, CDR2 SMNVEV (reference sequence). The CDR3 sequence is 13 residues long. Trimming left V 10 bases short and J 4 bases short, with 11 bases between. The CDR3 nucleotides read TGTGCCACCTCGGGGGGTTATAATTCACCCCTCCACTTT. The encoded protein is CATSGGYNSPLHF.

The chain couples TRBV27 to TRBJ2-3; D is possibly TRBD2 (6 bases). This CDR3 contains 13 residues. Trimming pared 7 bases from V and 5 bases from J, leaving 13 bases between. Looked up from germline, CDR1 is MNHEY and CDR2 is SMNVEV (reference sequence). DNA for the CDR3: TGTGCCAGCACCCAGGCGGGACTAGATACGCAGTATTTT. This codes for CASTQAGLDTQYF.

The DNA of the CDR3 is TGTGCCAGCAGCTATCCAAGCCGACAGATTTACGTCCAAGAGACCCAGTACTTC. It is translated as CASSYPSRQIYVQETQYF. The chain is built from TRBV6-4 and TRBJ2-5; TRBD1 might be the D (5 bases). Germline CDR1 is MRHNA and CDR2 is SNTAGT. CDR3 length: 18 residues. V gave up 6 bases and J gave up 1 base, with 24 bases separating them.

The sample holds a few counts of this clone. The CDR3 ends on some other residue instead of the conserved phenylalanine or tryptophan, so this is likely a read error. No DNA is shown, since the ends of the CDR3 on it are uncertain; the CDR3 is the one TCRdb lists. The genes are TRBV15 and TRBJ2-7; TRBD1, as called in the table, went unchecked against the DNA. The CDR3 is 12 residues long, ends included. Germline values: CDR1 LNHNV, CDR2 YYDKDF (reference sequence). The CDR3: CATSRDGQTVEY.

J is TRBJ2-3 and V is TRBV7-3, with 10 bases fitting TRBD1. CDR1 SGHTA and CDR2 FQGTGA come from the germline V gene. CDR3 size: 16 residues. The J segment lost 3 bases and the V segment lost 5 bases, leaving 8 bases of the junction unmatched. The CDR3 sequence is CASSRVGTGVTDTQYF. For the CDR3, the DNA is TGTGCCAGCAGCCGCGTTGGGACAGGGGTGACAGATACGCAGTATTTT.

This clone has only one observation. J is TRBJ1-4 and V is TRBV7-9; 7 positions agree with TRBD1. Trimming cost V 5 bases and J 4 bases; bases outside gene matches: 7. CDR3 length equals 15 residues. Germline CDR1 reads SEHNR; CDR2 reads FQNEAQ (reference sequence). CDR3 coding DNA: TGTGCCAGCAGCGGGAGACAGGGTATTAATGAAAAACTGTTTTTT. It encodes CASSGRQGINEKLFF.

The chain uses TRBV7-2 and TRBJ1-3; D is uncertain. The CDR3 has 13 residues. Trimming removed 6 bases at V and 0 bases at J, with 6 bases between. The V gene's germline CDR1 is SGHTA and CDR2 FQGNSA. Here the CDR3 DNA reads TGTGCCAGCAGTACCAGCTCTGGAAACACCATATATTTT. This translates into CASSTSSGNTIYF.

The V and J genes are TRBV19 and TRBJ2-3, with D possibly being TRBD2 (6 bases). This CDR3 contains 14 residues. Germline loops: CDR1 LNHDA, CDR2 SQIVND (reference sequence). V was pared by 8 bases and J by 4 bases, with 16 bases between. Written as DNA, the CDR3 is TGTGCCAGTGGGGAGGCAGCTCCGGCAGATACGCAGTATTTT. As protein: CASGEAAPADTQYF.

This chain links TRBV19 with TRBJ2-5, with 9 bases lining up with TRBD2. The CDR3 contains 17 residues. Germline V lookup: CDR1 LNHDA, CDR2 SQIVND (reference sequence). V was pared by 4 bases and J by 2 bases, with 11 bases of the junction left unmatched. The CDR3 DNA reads TGTGCCAGTAGTAAACGGACAGGACTAGCGCCGCAAGAGACCCAGTACTTC. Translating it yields CASSKRTGLAPQETQYF.

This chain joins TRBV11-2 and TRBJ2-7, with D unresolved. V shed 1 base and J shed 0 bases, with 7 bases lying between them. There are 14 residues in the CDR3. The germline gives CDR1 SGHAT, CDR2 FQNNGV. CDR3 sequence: CASSLGAGSYEQYF. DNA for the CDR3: TGTGCCAGCAGCTTAGGGGCTGGCTCCTACGAGCAGTACTTC.

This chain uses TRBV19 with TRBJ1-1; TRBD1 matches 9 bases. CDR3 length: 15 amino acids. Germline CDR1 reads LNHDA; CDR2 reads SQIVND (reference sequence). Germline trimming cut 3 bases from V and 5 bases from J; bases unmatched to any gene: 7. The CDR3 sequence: CASSIKNRGLTEAFF. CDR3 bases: TGTGCCAGTAGTATTAAAAACAGGGGGCTAACTGAAGCTTTCTTT.

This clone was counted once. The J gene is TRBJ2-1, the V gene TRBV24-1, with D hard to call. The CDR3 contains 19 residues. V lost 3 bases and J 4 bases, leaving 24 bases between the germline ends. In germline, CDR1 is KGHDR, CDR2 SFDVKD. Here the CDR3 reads CATSDLYVGAESGYNEQFF. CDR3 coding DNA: TGTGCCACCAGTGATCTCTACGTCGGAGCCGAGTCGGGTTACAATGAGCAGTTCTTC.

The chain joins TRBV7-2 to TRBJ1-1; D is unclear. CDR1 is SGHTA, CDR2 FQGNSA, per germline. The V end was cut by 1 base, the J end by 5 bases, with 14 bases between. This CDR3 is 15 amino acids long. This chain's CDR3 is CASSLVHNGDTEAFF. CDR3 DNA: TGTGCCAGCAGCTTAGTTCATAACGGGGATACTGAAGCTTTCTTT.

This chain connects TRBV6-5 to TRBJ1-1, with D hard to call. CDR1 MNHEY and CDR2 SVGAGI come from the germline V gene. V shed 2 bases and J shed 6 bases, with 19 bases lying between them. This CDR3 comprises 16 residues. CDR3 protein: CASSYRTGSPSPEAFF. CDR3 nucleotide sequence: TGTGCCAGCAGTTACCGAACGGGGTCGCCTTCCCCTGAAGCTTTCTTT.

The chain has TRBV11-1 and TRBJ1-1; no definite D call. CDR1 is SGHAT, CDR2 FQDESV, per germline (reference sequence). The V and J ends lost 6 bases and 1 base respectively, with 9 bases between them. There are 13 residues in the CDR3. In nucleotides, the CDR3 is TGTGCCAGCAGGTCGTATCGGAACACTGAAGCTTTCTTT. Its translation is CASRSYRNTEAFF.

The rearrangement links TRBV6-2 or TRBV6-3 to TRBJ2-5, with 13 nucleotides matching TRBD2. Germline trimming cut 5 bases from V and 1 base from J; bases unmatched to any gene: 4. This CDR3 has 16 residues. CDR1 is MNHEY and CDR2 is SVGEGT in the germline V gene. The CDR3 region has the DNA TGTGCCAGCAGTCAGGGACTAGCGGGAACCCAAGAGACCCAGTACTTC. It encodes CASSQGLAGTQETQYF.

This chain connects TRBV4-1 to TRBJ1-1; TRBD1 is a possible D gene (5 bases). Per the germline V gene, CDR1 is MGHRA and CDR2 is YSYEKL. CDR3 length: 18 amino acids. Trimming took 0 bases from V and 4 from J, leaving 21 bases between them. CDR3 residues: CASSQDLMAGRRFTEAFF. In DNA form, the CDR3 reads TGCGCCAGCAGCCAAGATCTCATGGCAGGGCGTAGGTTCACTGAAGCTTTCTTT.

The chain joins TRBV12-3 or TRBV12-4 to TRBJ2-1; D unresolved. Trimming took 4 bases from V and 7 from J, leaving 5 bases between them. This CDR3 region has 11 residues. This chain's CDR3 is CASSYGNEQFF. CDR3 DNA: TGTGCCAGCAGTTACGGGAATGAGCAGTTCTTC.

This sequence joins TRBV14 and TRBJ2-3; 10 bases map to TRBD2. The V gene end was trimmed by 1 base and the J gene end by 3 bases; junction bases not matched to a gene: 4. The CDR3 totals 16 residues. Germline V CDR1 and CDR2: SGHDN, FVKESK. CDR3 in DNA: TGTGCCAGCAGCCAAGGACTAGCGGGCACGACAGATACGCAGTATTTT. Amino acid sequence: CASSQGLAGTTDTQYF.

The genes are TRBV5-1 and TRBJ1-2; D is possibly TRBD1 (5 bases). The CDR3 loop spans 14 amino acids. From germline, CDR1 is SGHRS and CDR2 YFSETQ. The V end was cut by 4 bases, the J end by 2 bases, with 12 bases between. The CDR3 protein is CASSPSDTNYGYTF. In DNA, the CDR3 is TGCGCCAGCAGCCCCTCGGACACCAACTATGGCTACACCTTC.

In DNA, the CDR3 is TGTGCCAGCAGTGACCCGGCAGGGGGCACTGAAGCTTTCTTT. Encoded protein: CASSDPAGGTEAFF. The V gene is TRBV28, the J gene TRBJ1-1; TRBD1 agrees at 7 bases. Trimming at V came to 5 bases and at J to 4 bases, leaving 7 bases not matched to a gene. Germline V gene data show CDR1 as MDHEN and CDR2 as SYDVKM. The CDR3 has 14 amino acids.

The chain's CDR3 is CAWSAGQETQYF. The CDR3 nucleotides are TGTGCCTGGAGCGCCGGCCAAGAGACCCAGTACTTC. The J gene is TRBJ2-5, the V gene TRBV30; D uncertain. Trimming removed 3 bases at V and 1 base at J, with 6 bases between. The germline V gene encodes CDR1 GTSNPN and CDR2 SVGIG (reference sequence). CDR3 length: 12 residues.

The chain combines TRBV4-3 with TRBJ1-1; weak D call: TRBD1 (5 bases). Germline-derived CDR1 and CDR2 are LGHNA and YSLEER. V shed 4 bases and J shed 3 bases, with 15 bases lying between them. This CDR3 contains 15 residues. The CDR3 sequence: CASSRYRSGDTEAFF. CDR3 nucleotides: TGCGCCAGCAGCCGCTATAGGTCGGGGGACACTGAAGCTTTCTTT.

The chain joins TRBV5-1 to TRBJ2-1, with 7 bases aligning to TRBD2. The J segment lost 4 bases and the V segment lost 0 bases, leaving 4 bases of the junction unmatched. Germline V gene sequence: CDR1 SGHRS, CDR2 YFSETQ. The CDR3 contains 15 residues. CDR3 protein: CASSLDPSGYNEQFF. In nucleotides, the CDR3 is TGCGCCAGCAGCTTGGATCCTAGCGGTTACAATGAGCAGTTCTTC.

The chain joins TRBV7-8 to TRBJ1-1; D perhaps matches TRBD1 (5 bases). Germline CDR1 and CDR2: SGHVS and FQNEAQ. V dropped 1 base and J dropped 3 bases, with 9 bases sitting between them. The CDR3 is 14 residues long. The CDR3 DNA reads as TGTGCCAGCAGCTTAGTGGGGGGGTACACTGAAGCTTTCTTT. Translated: CASSLVGGYTEAFF.

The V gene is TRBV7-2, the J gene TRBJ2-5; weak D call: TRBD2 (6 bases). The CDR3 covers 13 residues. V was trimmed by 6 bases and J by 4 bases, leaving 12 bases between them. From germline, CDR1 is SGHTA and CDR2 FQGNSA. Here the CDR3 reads CASRPGAGETQYF. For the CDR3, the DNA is TGTGCCAGCAGACCGGGAGCGGGAGAGACCCAGTACTTC.

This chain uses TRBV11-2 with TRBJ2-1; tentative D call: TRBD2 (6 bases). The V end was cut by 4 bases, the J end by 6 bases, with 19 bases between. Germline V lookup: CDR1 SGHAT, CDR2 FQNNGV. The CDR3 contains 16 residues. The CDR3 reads CASSYGRGTDANEQFF. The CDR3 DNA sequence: TGTGCCAGCAGCTACGGGAGAGGGACGGACGCCAATGAGCAGTTCTTC. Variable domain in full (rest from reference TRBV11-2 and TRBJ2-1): EAGVAQSPRYKIIEKRQSVAFWCNPISGHATLYWYQQILGQGPKLLIQFQNNGVVDDSQLPKDRFSAERLKGVDSTLKIQPAKLEDSAVYLCASSYGRGTDANEQFFGPGTRLTVL.